The present entry profiles one T cell receptor (beta chain) with its context. Its target is unknown. The sample is drawn from a study of CXCR3-negative and CXCR3-positive naive CD8 T cells. About the study: Collectively, the libraries yielded about 140 million TRB reads in total, at about 1.5 +/- 0.3 million per library.

The libraries of TRB cDNA were prepared using 5' RACE with UMI labels. With the 5' RACE reads reprocessed, TCRdb shows one record per CDR3 protein and no DNA. The sample's table shows about 63,000 distinct CDR3 sequences. The study's findings and limits: Greater hydrophobicity was found in TRB CDR3s of CXCR3-positive naive cells than of CXCR3-negative naive cells. Naive subsets were similarly diverse, while memory CD8+ repertoires were much less diverse.

The length of the CDR3 is 14 residues. From germline, CDR1 is KGHSH and CDR2 LQKENI. The sample taken for sequencing was naive CXCR3+ CD8+ T cells from blood. Subset: CD45RO-CCR7+CD27+CD95- naive CD8+ T cells expressing CXCR3 (TNR3+). The sequence was obtained from a human donor in good health. Some clones in this sample may be carry-over from other donors' samples. The V and J genes are TRBV18 and TRBJ2-7. The CDR3 loop is CASSPGPSSYEQYF.